Each of the 5 T cell receptor beta chains below was sequenced from the same sample in a study of blood T cell repertoires in COVID-19. TCRdb's copy holds only in-frame clones and misses some; the assay was immunoSEQ multiplex PCR. The sample has over 150,000 clones; about 79% are singletons. Sequenced sample: peripheral blood. The receptor set was obtained from a woman in her 70s with acute or convalescent COVID-19.

The chain is built from TRBV29-1 and TRBJ2-7, with D possibly matching TRBD2 (5 bases). Germline values: CDR1 SQVTM, CDR2 ANQGSEA. The V and J ends lost 6 bases and 3 bases respectively, with 21 bases between them. The CDR3 spans 15 residues. The CDR3: CSVFKAEQGRYEQYF. The CDR3 coding sequence is TGCAGCGTCTTCAAAGCGGAGCAAGGTCGCTACGAGCAGTACTTC.

This clone has only one observation. The V call is TRBV4-1, the J call TRBJ1-2, with a possible D match to TRBD1 (6 bases). Trimming shortened V by 1 base and J by 4 bases, and 16 bases separated the two germline ends. Germline-derived CDR1 and CDR2 are MGHRA and YSYEKL. CDR3 length: 16 amino acids. Written as DNA, the CDR3 is TGCGCCAGCAGCCAAGTCGGCGGGGGGCAGGTCTATGGCTACACCTTC. It yields the protein CASSQVGGGQVYGYTF.

This chain connects TRBV10-1 to TRBJ2-1; TRBD1 agrees at 10 bases. Looked up from germline, CDR1 is WNHNN and CDR2 is SYGVQD (reference sequence). The CDR3 runs to 16 residues. J lost 10 bases, V lost 3 bases, and 12 bases had no gene match. The CDR3 loop reads CASSDPRDRGHWEQFF. The CDR3 DNA follows: TGCGCCAGCAGTGACCCTCGAGACAGGGGGCATTGGGAGCAGTTCTTC.

This sequence joins TRBV6-6 and TRBJ2-7; 9 bases are a match to TRBD2. The ends lost 4 bases at V and 7 bases at J; junction bases unmatched: 8. The CDR3 covers 14 residues. Germline values: CDR1 MNHNY, CDR2 SVGAGI (reference sequence). Here the CDR3 reads CASSFNSGRGEQYF. The CDR3 nucleotides read TGTGCCAGCAGTTTCAATAGCGGGAGAGGGGAGCAGTACTTC.

This chain links TRBV7-9 with TRBJ2-1, with 7 bases lining up with TRBD2. The junction had 10 bases not matched to a gene; V was cut back by 4 bases and J by 7 bases. In germline, CDR1 is SEHNR, CDR2 FQNEAQ (reference sequence). The CDR3 loop spans 15 amino acids. The CDR3 DNA is TGTGCCAGCAGCTCGCTAACGGGAGGCCGGAATGAGCAGTTCTTC. Protein product: CASSSLTGGRNEQFF.